A selection of T cell receptor beta chains follows, all from one sample in a study of blood T cells in healthy people across ages. MiXCR was run by TCRdb on the 5' RACE reads, yielding one entry per CDR3 protein. The table lists 600,000 to 850,000 distinct CDR3 sequences, 25% of them singletons. This sample was shared with a second study, whose subject was T cells of mothers and their children.

Input material: blood. The receptor source for this set is a boy between 10 and 17 years old in good health. CDR3s include the opening cysteine and the closing phenylalanine or tryptophan. The D gene is left open where the match is weak. Rows give clone size only sometimes, using once, few, many, or a class for an expanded clone.

d_gene: TRBD2
v_gene: TRBV24-1
j_gene: TRBJ2-1
abundance: few
CDR3aa: CATSDPMREVNEQFF
CDR3nt: TGTGCCACCAGTGACCCCATGCGGGAGGTGAATGAGCAGTTCTTC

d_gene: -
v_gene: TRBV6-1
j_gene: TRBJ1-2
abundance: -
CDR3aa: CASRPYEGHGYTF
CDR3nt: TGTGCCAGCAGACCGTACGAGGGACATGGCTACACCTTC

d_gene: -
v_gene: TRBV2
j_gene: TRBJ2-1
abundance: -
CDR3aa: CASGSWTVKNEQFF
CDR3nt: TGTGCCAGCGGATCCTGGACAGTAAAGAATGAGCAGTTCTTC

d_gene: TRBD1
v_gene: TRBV5-1
j_gene: TRBJ2-7
abundance: few
CDR3aa: CASSLDRGNQVQYF
CDR3nt: TGCGCCAGCAGCTTGGACAGGGGGAACCAGGTGCAGTACTTC

d_gene: TRBD1
v_gene: TRBV29-1
j_gene: TRBJ2-3
abundance: -
CDR3aa: CSVGGKGQGYTDTQYF
CDR3nt: TGCAGCGTTGGAGGGAAGGGACAGGGGTACACAGATACGCAGTATTTT

d_gene: -
v_gene: TRBV12-5
j_gene: TRBJ2-5
abundance: -
CDR3aa: CASGLVGLAETQYF
CDR3nt: TGTGCTAGTGGTTTGGTAGGCCTAGCGGAGACCCAGTACTTC

d_gene: -
v_gene: TRBV2
j_gene: TRBJ1-1
abundance: -
CDR3aa: CASSNFGGSVDTEAFF
CDR3nt: TGTGCCAGCAGTAACTTTGGGGGGTCGGTCGACACTGAAGCTTTCTTT

d_gene: TRBD1
v_gene: TRBV28
j_gene: TRBJ2-4
abundance: -
CDR3aa: CASRDRVLSKNIQYF
CDR3nt: TGTGCCAGCAGGGACAGGGTTCTGTCCAAAAACATTCAGTACTTC

d_gene: -
v_gene: TRBV7-9
j_gene: TRBJ1-4
abundance: few
CDR3aa: CASSVGEKLFF
CDR3nt: TGTGCCAGCAGCGTGGGAGAAAAACTGTTTTTT

d_gene: TRBD2
v_gene: TRBV20-1
j_gene: TRBJ2-7
abundance: few
CDR3aa: CSARPSGAYEQYF
CDR3nt: TGCAGTGCCAGACCTAGCGGGGCCTACGAGCAGTACTTC

d_gene: TRBD2
v_gene: TRBV5-6
j_gene: TRBJ2-5
abundance: -
CDR3aa: CASSPFSGGGLETQYF
CDR3nt: TGTGCCAGCAGCCCGTTTAGCGGGGGGGGCTTGGAGACCCAGTACTTC

d_gene: -
v_gene: TRBV3-1
j_gene: TRBJ2-2
abundance: -
CDR3aa: CASSQGSGTGELFF
CDR3nt: TGTGCCAGCAGCCAGGGATCAGGCACCGGGGAGCTGTTTTTT